These 6 T cell receptor beta chains were sequenced from one sample in a study of T-cell reconstitution after alpha-beta-depleted transplantation in children. The authors prepared the TCRbeta library with unique molecular identifiers. TCRdb passed the PCR reads through MiXCR, listing each CDR3 protein once. The table shows about 470,000 distinct CDR3 sequences, with approximately 41% occurring only once. The source was PBMCs, collected before TCRalphabeta/CD19-depleted stem cell transplant. Source of these receptors: a girl between 2 and 10 years old with aplastic anemia, due to receive a stem cell transplant.

This clonotype was counted a few times. The chain joins TRBV5-1 to TRBJ1-3; 7 positions agree with TRBD1. Germline CDR1 is SGHRS and CDR2 is YFSETQ. CDR3 size: 14 residues. Unmatched junction bases numbered 4, after V lost 4 bases and J lost 3 bases. The CDR3 is CASSLRDSGNTIYF. CDR3 nucleotides: TGCGCCAGCAGCCTCCGGGACAGTGGAAACACCATATATTTT.

As regards this clonotype: Germline is not matched at one junction end, which may reflect a read error. V is TRBV11-2 and J is TRBJ2-5; perhaps TRBD2 as D (5 bases). Germline V lookup: CDR1 SGHAT, CDR2 FQNNGV. The CDR3 contains 14 residues. CDR3 residues: CASSLREFQGTQYF. The CDR3 DNA sequence: TGTGCCAGCAGCTTAAGGGAGTTTCAAGGGACCCAGTACTTC.

The gene calls are TRBV10-2 and TRBJ2-7; TRBD2 matches at 14 bases. With 8 bases clipped from V and 2 bases from J, the junction kept 2 bases outside the gene matches. The CDR3 totals 14 residues. Germline loops: CDR1 WSHSY, CDR2 SAAADI. The CDR3 protein is CASRLAGGTYEQYF. The CDR3 coding sequence is TGCGCCAGCCGACTAGCGGGAGGGACCTACGAGCAGTACTTC.

Only a few counts were recorded for this clonotype. This chain connects TRBV13 to TRBJ2-5; 9 bases match TRBD2. The CDR3 is made up of 18 amino acids. The trim removed 5 bases at V and 4 bases at J, leaving 17 bases unmatched. Germline CDR1 and CDR2: PRHDT and FYEKMQ (reference sequence). CDR3 DNA sequence: TGTGCCAGCAGCCCGGGGACTAGCTGCAGTTCTTTCGGAGAGACCCAGTACTTC. This encodes CASSPGTSCSSFGETQYF.

This sequence joins TRBV12-3 or TRBV12-4 and TRBJ2-5; D possibly matches TRBD1 or TRBD2 (5 bases each). V shed 5 bases and J shed 2 bases, with 18 bases lying between them. This CDR3 has 16 residues. For the CDR3, the DNA is TGTGCCAGCAGTAGGTCCGGTCGGGGCGCGCAAGAGACCCAGTACTTC. It codes for CASSRSGRGAQETQYF.

V is TRBV20-1 and J is TRBJ2-7; D call uncertain. Germline values: CDR1 DFQATT, CDR2 SNEGSKA (reference sequence). The CDR3 length is 15 residues. The germline V and J ends were trimmed by 0 bases and 6 bases, with 18 bases remaining between them. The CDR3 DNA reads TGCAGTGCTAGAGATCTGACCGGTCCACTGAGCGAGCAGTACTTC. It yields the protein CSARDLTGPLSEQYF.